These T cell receptor beta chains were read from a single sample in a study of blood T cell repertoires in COVID-19. The method was immunoSEQ multiplex PCR; TCRdb's version includes in-frame clones alone and lacks a portion of them. The repertoire consists of approximately 250,000 clones, with around 93% occurring once and the leading ten covering approximately 3%. The sequencing sample was made of PBMCs or T cells enriched from blood (not recorded which). The receptors originated from a man aged 40-50 years who had been exposed to COVID-19. The conserved cysteine and the conserved F or W are not part of the CDR3 here. The D gene is left open where the match is weak.

CDR3aa: AGRGASYEQY
d_gene: -
v_gene: TRBV2

CDR3aa: ASSVSSGSYEQY
d_gene: TRBD2
v_gene: TRBV9

CDR3aa: AISVNPTDNTYEQY
d_gene: -
v_gene: TRBV10-3

CDR3aa: ASTEEWEISREQF
d_gene: -
v_gene: TRBV11-2

CDR3aa: ASSWWTSGKYEQY
d_gene: TRBD2
v_gene: TRBV5-6

CDR3aa: ASSYSMRYEQY
d_gene: -
v_gene: TRBV6-5

CDR3aa: ASRRTGLGTEAF
d_gene: TRBD1
v_gene: TRBV28

CDR3aa: ASSGGQAQETQY
d_gene: TRBD1
v_gene: TRBV19

CDR3aa: ASSPGTGGMNTEAF
d_gene: TRBD1
v_gene: TRBV4-2

CDR3aa: ASSRPGQGNLGQF
d_gene: TRBD1
v_gene: TRBV28

CDR3aa: ASSLAQGDGYGYT
d_gene: TRBD1
v_gene: TRBV5-1

CDR3aa: ASSSDRARGYT
d_gene: TRBD1
v_gene: TRBV12-3/TRBV12-4

CDR3aa: ASSEQGGTDTQY
d_gene: -
v_gene: TRBV6-1

CDR3aa: ASSSGQGESPLH
d_gene: TRBD1
v_gene: TRBV5-1

CDR3aa: ASSVGGGDGYT
d_gene: -
v_gene: TRBV9

CDR3aa: ASSQGSASRLQETQY
d_gene: -
v_gene: TRBV4-1

CDR3aa: ASSRQGYQPQH
d_gene: TRBD1
v_gene: TRBV27

CDR3aa: ASSSRETQY
d_gene: -
v_gene: TRBV11-3

CDR3aa: ASSWTGTEAF
d_gene: TRBD1
v_gene: TRBV19

CDR3aa: AWTASGRARENEQF
d_gene: TRBD2
v_gene: TRBV30

CDR3aa: ASSLSGGRTYNEQF
d_gene: TRBD2
v_gene: TRBV5-1

CDR3aa: ASISAGAWETQY
d_gene: TRBD2
v_gene: TRBV25-1

CDR3aa: ASSYRTGYT
d_gene: -
v_gene: TRBV12-3/TRBV12-4

CDR3aa: ASSITVGSSGYNEQF
d_gene: TRBD2
v_gene: TRBV19

CDR3aa: ASSFRGGWSNTGELF
d_gene: TRBD2
v_gene: TRBV5-1

CDR3aa: ASSLEAGWSGNSPLH
d_gene: -
v_gene: TRBV28

CDR3aa: ASSSTGDMNTEAF
d_gene: -
v_gene: TRBV13

CDR3aa: ASSLTGLASSYEQY
d_gene: TRBD2
v_gene: TRBV5-1

CDR3aa: ASREDRAGYGYT
d_gene: TRBD1
v_gene: TRBV28

CDR3aa: ASSLTGGLSTEQY
d_gene: TRBD1
v_gene: TRBV4-2

CDR3aa: ASSFTTDRGFGKNIQY
d_gene: TRBD1
v_gene: TRBV28

CDR3aa: ASTMGREGQPQH
d_gene: -
v_gene: TRBV19

CDR3aa: ASSQQGAYSNQPQH
d_gene: TRBD1
v_gene: TRBV27

CDR3aa: ASSIVGTGELF
d_gene: -
v_gene: TRBV5-4